The rows below give T cell receptor beta chains drawn from one sample of a study of T cells in tuberculosis. Generated by immunoSEQ multiplex PCR, the TCRdb table keeps only in-frame clones and is missing some. The sample has roughly 35,000 clones, roughly 94% seen once. This material consisted of PBMCs, taken at tuberculosis diagnosis. The receptors shown here come from an adult with tuberculosis. Some clones in this sample may be carry-over from other donors' samples. Both conserved end residues are part of each CDR3. D genes are given only for firm matches. A clone size is listed for some rows: how often the clone was seen (once, few, many), or a class if it is expanded.

j_gene | d_gene | abundance | v_gene | CDR3nt | CDR3aa
TRBJ1-5 | - | - | TRBV6-1 | TGTGCCAGCGGGGTGGGAGGGAAGAATCAGCCCCAGCATTTT | CASGVGGKNQPQHF
TRBJ1-1 | - | - | TRBV6-6 | TGTGCCAGCAGTGCCGGGAGGAACACTGAAGCTTTCTTT | CASSAGRNTEAFF
TRBJ2-7 | - | - | TRBV11-2 | TGTGCCAGCAGCGATAAACTAGTCTACGAGCAGTACTTC | CASSDKLVYEQYF
TRBJ1-2 | - | - | TRBV11-2 | TGTGCCAGCAGCACCGGACAGAGCTACACCTTC | CASSTGQSYTF
TRBJ2-7 | TRBD2 | - | TRBV11-2 | TGTGCCAGCAGCCTAACTAGCGGGGGGATTTCCTACGAGCAGTACTTC | CASSLTSGGISYEQYF
TRBJ2-1 | TRBD2 | - | TRBV6-1 | TGTGCCAGCACCGGGGGGGCTCTATACAATGAGCAGTTCTTC | CASTGGALYNEQFF
TRBJ1-6 | - | - | TRBV30 | TGTGCCTGGAGTGTACTTGGGGGGTCCTATAATTCACCCCTCCACTTT | CAWSVLGGSYNSPLHF
TRBJ1-2 | TRBD1 | few | TRBV9 | TGTGCCAGCAGCGTAAACCCGGGACAGGGTTCTAACTATGGCTACACCTTC | CASSVNPGQGSNYGYTF
TRBJ1-5 | TRBD1 | - | TRBV30 | TGTGCCTGGAACGCGGGACAGACTCAGCCCCAGCATTTT | CAWNAGQTQPQHF
TRBJ2-4 | - | - | TRBV13 | TGTGCCAGCAGCGCTTTTTTAGACAAAAACATTCAGTACTTC | CASSAFLDKNIQYF
TRBJ2-2 | TRBD2 | - | TRBV9 | TGTGCCAGCAGCGTAGGGCTAGCGGGGGGCCCAACGAACACCGGGGAGCTGTTTTTT | CASSVGLAGGPTNTGELFF
TRBJ1-2 | - | - | TRBV19 | TGTGCCAGTACCTTAGACTACCGCTATGGCTACACCTTC | CASTLDYRYGYTF
TRBJ2-7 | - | - | TRBV18 | TGTGCCAGCTCACCTGGGGAGTATTCGATGTACGAGCAGTACTTC | CASSPGEYSMYEQYF
TRBJ2-7 | - | - | TRBV19 | TGTGCCAGTACTCAATCTGGGGGCGCTTTCTACGAGCAGTACTTC | CASTQSGGAFYEQYF
TRBJ2-7 | TRBD2 | - | TRBV18 | TGTGCCAGCTCACCTTTCTTTAGCGGGGGGGATGCCTACGAGCAGTACTTC | CASSPFFSGGDAYEQYF
TRBJ1-4 | - | - | TRBV30 | TGTGCCTGGAGACACCCAACAGTGAATCATGAAAAACTGTTTTTT | CAWRHPTVNHEKLFF